A single TCR beta chain is shown here with its context. The sample belongs to a study of T cell changes during pregnancy in multiple sclerosis. Measured with immunoSEQ multiplex PCR; TCRdb has only the in-frame clones, and not every one. The profile covers 65,000 to 75,000 clones, with 90% to 95% appearing a single time and approximately 1.5% taken by the ten largest. This sample comprised peripheral blood, obtained in the third trimester of pregnancy. The receptor was isolated from a female donor in good health, enrolled as a control in a pregnancy study.

The CDR3 DNA is TGTGCCAGCAGCAAGAGCAGTAGGGGCAATGAGCAGTTCTTC. Protein: CASSKSSRGNEQFF. V gene TRBV11-2 combines with J gene TRBJ2-1; tentatively, D is TRBD1 (5 bases). The V end was cut by 5 bases, the J end by 6 bases, with 14 bases between. Germline lookup yields CDR1 SGHAT and CDR2 FQNNGV. There are 14 residues in the CDR3.